This TCR beta chain was captured in a study of siplizumab effects on memory and regulatory T cells. Study findings and constraints: Roughly 75-96% of proliferating clones (CD4+ or CD8+) could not be assigned a naive or memory phenotype. Naive T cells appeared more diverse than memory cells and seemed to be major alloresponse contributors. The mean Treg-derived percentage of mappable alloreactive CD4+ clones was approximately 69% with siplizumab compared with approximately 25% in controls.

A remark on this clone: No antigen is known for it.

Trimming removed 0 bases at V and 6 bases at J, with 10 bases between. The CDR3 has 14 residues. The germline CDR1 and CDR2 sequences are SGHNT and YYREEE (reference sequence). Assayed TCR templates numbered roughly 93,000 for each sample. Some clones are missing from TCRdb's copy, which holds only in-frame ones; the method was immunoSEQ multiplex PCR. This repertoire shows some 87,000 clones, around 89% found once; its top ten account for 15%. The clonotype originates from a human donor in good health. The chain couples TRBV5-4 to TRBJ2-1, with D possibly TRBD2 on 6 matching bases. Sequenced sample: CD4+ T cells sorted from blood. The CDR3 sequence: CASSLVGGTNEQFF. The CDR3 DNA reads TGTGCCAGCAGCTTGGTGGGAGGCACCAATGAGCAGTTCTTC.